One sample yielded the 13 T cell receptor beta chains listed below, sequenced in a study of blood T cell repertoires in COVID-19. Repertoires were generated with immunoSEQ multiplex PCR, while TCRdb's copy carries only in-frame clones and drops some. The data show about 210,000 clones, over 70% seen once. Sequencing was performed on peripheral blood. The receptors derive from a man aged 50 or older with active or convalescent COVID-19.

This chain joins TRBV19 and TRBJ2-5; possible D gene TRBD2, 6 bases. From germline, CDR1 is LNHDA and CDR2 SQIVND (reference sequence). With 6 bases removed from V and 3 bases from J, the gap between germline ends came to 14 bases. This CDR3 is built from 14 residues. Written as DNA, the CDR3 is TGTGCCAGTAGCGCGGGACTTATGAAAGAGACCCAGTACTTC. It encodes CASSAGLMKETQYF. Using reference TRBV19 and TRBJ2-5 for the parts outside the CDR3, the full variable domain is DGGITQSPKYLFRKEGQNVTLSCEQNLNHDAMYWYRQDPGQGLRLIYYSQIVNDFQKGDIAEGYSVSREKKESFPLTVTSAQKNPTAFYLCASSAGLMKETQYFGPGTRLLVL.

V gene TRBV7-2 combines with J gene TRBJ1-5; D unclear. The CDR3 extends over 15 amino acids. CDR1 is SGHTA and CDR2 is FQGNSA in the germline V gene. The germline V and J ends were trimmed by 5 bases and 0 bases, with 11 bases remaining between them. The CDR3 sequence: CASSLDGDSNQPQHF. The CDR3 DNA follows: TGTGCCAGCAGCCTCGACGGAGATAGCAATCAGCCCCAGCATTTT. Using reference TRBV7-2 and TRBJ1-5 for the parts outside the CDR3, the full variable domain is GAGVSQSPSNKVTEKGKDVELRCDPISGHTALYWYRQSLGQGLEFLIYFQGNSAPDKSGLPSDRFSAERTGGSVSTLTIQRTQQEDSAVYLCASSLDGDSNQPQHFGDGTRLSIL.

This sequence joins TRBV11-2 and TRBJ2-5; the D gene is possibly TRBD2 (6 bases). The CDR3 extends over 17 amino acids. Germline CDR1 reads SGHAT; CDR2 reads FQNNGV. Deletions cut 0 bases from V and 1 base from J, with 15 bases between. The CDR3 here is CASSLDWASAGQETQYF. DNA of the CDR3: TGTGCCAGCAGCTTAGATTGGGCTAGCGCGGGCCAAGAGACCCAGTACTTC.

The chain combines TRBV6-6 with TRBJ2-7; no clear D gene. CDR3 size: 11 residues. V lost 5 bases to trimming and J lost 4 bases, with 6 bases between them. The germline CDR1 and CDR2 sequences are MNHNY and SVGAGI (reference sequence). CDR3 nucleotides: TGTGCCAGCAGTAGACATTACGAGCAGTACTTC. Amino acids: CASSRHYEQYF.

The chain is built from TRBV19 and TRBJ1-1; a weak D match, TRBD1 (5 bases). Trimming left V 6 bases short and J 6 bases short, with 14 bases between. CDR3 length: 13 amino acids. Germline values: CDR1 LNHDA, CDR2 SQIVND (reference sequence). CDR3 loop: CASSKAGFAEAFF. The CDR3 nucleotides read TGTGCCAGTAGCAAAGCAGGGTTCGCTGAAGCTTTCTTT. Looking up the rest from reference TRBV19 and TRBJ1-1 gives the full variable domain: DGGITQSPKYLFRKEGQNVTLSCEQNLNHDAMYWYRQDPGQGLRLIYYSQIVNDFQKGDIAEGYSVSREKKESFPLTVTSAQKNPTAFYLCASSKAGFAEAFFGQGTRLTVV.

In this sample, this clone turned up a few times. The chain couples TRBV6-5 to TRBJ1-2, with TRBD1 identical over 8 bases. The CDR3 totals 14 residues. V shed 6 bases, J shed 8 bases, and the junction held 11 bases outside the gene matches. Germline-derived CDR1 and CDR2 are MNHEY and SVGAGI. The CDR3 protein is CASRDITGGTGYTF. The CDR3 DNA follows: TGTGCCAGCAGGGATATTACAGGGGGTACGGGCTACACCTTC.

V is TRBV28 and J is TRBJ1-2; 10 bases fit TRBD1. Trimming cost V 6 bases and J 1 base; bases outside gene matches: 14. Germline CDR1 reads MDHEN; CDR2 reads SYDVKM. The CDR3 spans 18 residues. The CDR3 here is CASSGFSDRGSLNYGYTF. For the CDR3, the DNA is TGTGCCAGCAGCGGATTTTCGGACAGGGGGAGCCTTAACTATGGCTACACCTTC.

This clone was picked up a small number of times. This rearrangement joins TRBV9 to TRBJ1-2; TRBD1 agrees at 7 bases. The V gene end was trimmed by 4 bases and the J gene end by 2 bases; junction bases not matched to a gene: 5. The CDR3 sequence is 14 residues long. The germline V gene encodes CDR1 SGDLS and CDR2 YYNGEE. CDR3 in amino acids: CASSPGGLNYGYTF. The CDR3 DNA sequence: TGTGCCAGCAGCCCAGGGGGATTAAACTATGGCTACACCTTC.

In nucleotides, the CDR3 is TGTGCCACCAGTGATTTGCTCGGGACTAGCGCCGAGACCCAGTACTTC. It is translated as CATSDLLGTSAETQYF. The rearrangement uses TRBV24-1 and TRBJ2-5; 10 positions agree with TRBD2. The trim removed 0 bases at V and 5 bases at J, leaving 5 bases unmatched. Germline CDR1 is KGHDR and CDR2 is SFDVKD. CDR3 size: 16 residues.

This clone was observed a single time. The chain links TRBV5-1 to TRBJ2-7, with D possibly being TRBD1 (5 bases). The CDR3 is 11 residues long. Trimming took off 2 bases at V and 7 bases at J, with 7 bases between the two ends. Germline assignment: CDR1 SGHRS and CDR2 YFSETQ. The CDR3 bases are TGCGCCAGCAGCTTCCGACAGGAGCAGTACTTC. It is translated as CASSFRQEQYF. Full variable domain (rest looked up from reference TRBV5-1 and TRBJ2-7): KAGVTQTPRYLIKTRGQQVTLSCSPISGHRSVSWYQQTPGQGLQFLFEYFSETQRNKGNFPGRFSGRQFSNSRSEMNVSTLELGDSALYLCASSFRQEQYFGPGTRLTVT.

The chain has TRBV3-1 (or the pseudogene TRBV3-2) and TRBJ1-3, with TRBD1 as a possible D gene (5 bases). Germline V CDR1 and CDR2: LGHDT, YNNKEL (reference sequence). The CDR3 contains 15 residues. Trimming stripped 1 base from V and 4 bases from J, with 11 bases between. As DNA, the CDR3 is TGTGCCAGCAGCCAAGTTCAGGGTCACGGAAACACCATATATTTT. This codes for CASSQVQGHGNTIYF.

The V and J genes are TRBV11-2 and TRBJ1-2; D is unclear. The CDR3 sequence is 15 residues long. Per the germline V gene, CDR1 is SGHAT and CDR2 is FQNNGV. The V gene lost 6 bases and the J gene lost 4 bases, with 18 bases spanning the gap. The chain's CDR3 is CASRINVGSGYGYTF. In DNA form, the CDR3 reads TGTGCCAGCAGGATTAACGTGGGTTCAGGCTATGGCTACACCTTC.

The CDR3 nucleotides are TGTGCCAGCCGCGACAGGGGAAGTCAGCCCCAGCATTTT. Its translation is CASRDRGSQPQHF. This chain uses TRBV28 with TRBJ1-5; 8 nucleotides agree with TRBD1. From germline, CDR1 is MDHEN and CDR2 SYDVKM. V was pared by 8 bases and J by 6 bases, with 6 bases of the junction left unmatched. CDR3 length: 13 residues.